This T cell receptor (beta chain) was captured in a study of radiation and T cells in renal cell carcinoma. Study details: Nephrectomy followed 15 Gy stereotactic body radiation by 4 weeks.

Specified time point: baseline pretreatment blood. Indicated treatment: 15 Gy SBRT to primary tumor, nephrectomy 4 weeks later. The patient's renal cell carcinoma had clear cell pathology. The method was immunoSEQ multiplex PCR; TCRdb's version includes in-frame clones alone and lacks a portion of them. The sample yields 130,000 or so clones, over 65% seen once. Sequenced material: blood, taken from a patient whose treatment included radiotherapy and nephrectomy. The clonotype comes from a woman in her 50s with renal cell carcinoma.

The CDR3 is CASSLLEGRRYEQYF. Here the CDR3 DNA reads TGTGCCAGCAGTCTCCTCGAGGGAAGAAGGTACGAGCAGTACTTC. V is TRBV6-6 and J is TRBJ2-7, with TRBD2 as a possible D gene (5 bases). Germline CDR1 and CDR2: MNHNY and SVGAGI (reference sequence). With 5 bases removed from V and 4 bases from J, the gap between germline ends came to 18 bases. The CDR3 spans 15 residues.